These 15 T cell receptor beta chains were sequenced from one sample in a study of OX40 agonist ivuxolimab in advanced cancers. Data came from immunoSEQ multiplex PCR; TCRdb stores just in-frame clones and leaves some out. The table lists about 73,000 clones, about 93% of them singletons. Material: CD4+ or CD8+ T cells sorted from blood, obtained in a trial of the OX40 agonist ivuxolimab. Receptors were obtained from an adult with an advanced solid tumor such as melanoma, head and neck, liver or kidney cancer.

V usage is TRBV4-2 and J usage is TRBJ2-5, with 11 bases lining up with TRBD2. CDR3 length: 15 amino acids. CDR1 is LGHNA and CDR2 is YNFKEQ in the germline V gene. Trimming at V came to 5 bases and at J to 2 bases, leaving 4 bases not matched to a gene. This CDR3 reads CASSLRLAGQETQYF. In DNA, the CDR3 is TGTGCCAGCAGCTTAAGACTAGCGGGACAAGAGACCCAGTACTTC.

Note on this clone: The junction differs from germline at one of its ends, possibly a read error. The chain couples TRBV2 to TRBJ1-1, with no clear D. Looked up from germline, CDR1 is SNHLY and CDR2 is FYNNEI. CDR3 length: 10 amino acids. CDR3 sequence: CASSEGLLVF. In DNA, the CDR3 is TGTGCCAGCAGTGAAGGCCTTTTAGTATTT.

The chain employs TRBV4-2 and TRBJ1-4, with 10 positions matching TRBD1. Germline V gene sequence: CDR1 LGHNA, CDR2 YNFKEQ. After removal of 4 bases from V and 6 bases from J, the junction contained 5 bases not matched to a gene. The CDR3 has 15 amino acids. Here the CDR3 DNA reads TGTGCCAGCAGCCTCACCGGACAGGGGGATGAAAAACTGTTTTTT. This gives the protein CASSLTGQGDEKLFF.

Only one count was recorded for this clone. V and J are TRBV7-2 and TRBJ1-5; 7 positions agree with TRBD1. V lost 10 bases to trimming and J lost 1 base; unmatched junction nucleotides: 4. Germline assignment: CDR1 SGHTA and CDR2 FQGNSA. This CDR3 is 13 amino acids long. CDR3 amino acids: CATNRGSNQPQHF. The CDR3, as DNA: TGTGCCACAAACAGGGGCAGCAATCAGCCCCAGCATTTT.

The chain joins TRBV5-4 to TRBJ2-5; TRBD1 is a possible D gene (6 bases). V lost 4 bases to trimming and J lost 2 bases, with 12 bases between them. The CDR3 length is 14 residues. Germline loops: CDR1 SGHNT, CDR2 YYREEE (reference sequence). This chain's CDR3 is CASSKKQGQETQYF. CDR3 nucleotide sequence: TGTGCCAGCAGCAAGAAACAGGGTCAAGAGACCCAGTACTTC.

The V gene is TRBV5-8, the J gene TRBJ2-6; D unresolved. CDR3 length: 18 amino acids. V lost 0 bases and J 0 bases, leaving 13 bases between the germline ends. Germline CDR1 is SGHTS and CDR2 is YDEGEE. CDR3 DNA: TGTGCCAGCAGCTTGGGAGGCGGTAGAGGCTCTGGGGCCAACGTCCTGACTTTC. It specifies CASSLGGGRGSGANVLTF.

A remark on this clone: The sample contains more than one DNA sequence encoding this CDR3. The V gene is TRBV5-1, the J gene TRBJ2-7; no reliable D call. Germline V lookup: CDR1 SGHRS, CDR2 YFSETQ. CDR3 length: 14 amino acids. Trimming stripped 4 bases from V and 9 bases from J, with 20 bases between. The CDR3 loop is CASSQPTSGSAQYF. CDR3 bases: TGCGCCAGCAGCCAACCAACCTCAGGTTCCGCGCAGTACTTC.

The rearrangement uses TRBV7-3 and TRBJ2-7, with D perhaps matching TRBD2 (6 bases). V was trimmed by 5 bases and J by 5 bases, leaving 16 bases between them. Germline CDR1 is SGHTA and CDR2 is FQGTGA. The CDR3 covers 14 residues. The CDR3 sequence: CASSRTTSIDEQYF. The DNA of the CDR3 is TGTGCCAGCAGCCGGACGACTAGTATCGACGAGCAGTACTTC. Filled out from reference TRBV7-3 and TRBJ2-7, the complete variable domain reads GAGVSQTPSNKVTEKGKYVELRCDPISGHTALYWYRQSLGQGPEFLIYFQGTGAADDSGLPNDRFFAVRPEGSVSTLKIQRTERGDSAVYLCASSRTTSIDEQYFGPGTRLTVT.

V gene TRBV4-3 combines with J gene TRBJ1-2, with a possible D match to TRBD1 (5 bases). This CDR3 has 14 amino acids. Germline V gives CDR1 LGHNA, CDR2 YSLEER. Trimming removed 0 bases from V and 14 bases from J, with 19 bases in between. CDR3 in DNA: TGCGCCAGCAGCCAAGATCGGGGGTCTCTCCTGTGGACCTTC. Its protein product is CASSQDRGSLLWTF.

This chain connects TRBV7-3 to TRBJ2-1; D might be TRBD2 (6 bases). Trimming removed 3 bases at V and 10 bases at J, with 16 bases between. There are 14 residues in the CDR3. CDR1 and CDR2 (germline): SGHTA, FQGTGA. The CDR3 sequence: CASSFAGNVGEQFF. As DNA, the CDR3 is TGTGCCAGCAGCTTTGCGGGAAATGTGGGGGAGCAGTTCTTC.

V and J are TRBV7-3 and TRBJ2-1, with unresolved D. With 3 bases removed from V and 3 bases from J, the gap between germline ends came to 6 bases. CDR3 size: 13 residues. Germline CDR1 SGHTA, CDR2 FQGTGA. The CDR3 DNA follows: TGTGCCAGCAGCTTGGGGAACTACAATGAGCAGTTCTTC. Translating gives CASSLGNYNEQFF.

The rearrangement links TRBV25-1 to TRBJ1-4, with 7 bases fitting TRBD1. Losses at the gene ends were 4 bases for V and 5 bases for J; bases not matched to a gene: 4. Looked up from germline, CDR1 is MGHDK and CDR2 is SYGVNS. This CDR3 is 14 amino acids long. The CDR3 DNA is TGTGCCAGCAGTGGGCAGGGGGTGAATGAAAAACTGTTTTTT. Translated, it gives CASSGQGVNEKLFF.

The chain has TRBV28 and TRBJ1-5; TRBD1 might be the D (6 bases). This CDR3 contains 14 residues. V lost 7 bases to trimming and J lost 1 base, with 11 bases between them. The germline V gene has CDR1 MDHEN and CDR2 SYDVKM. CDR3 nucleotide sequence: TGTGCCAGCATAGAGGGGGGAAGCAATCAGCCCCAGCATTTT. Translation gives CASIEGGSNQPQHF.

The V call is TRBV11-2, the J call TRBJ2-1, with unresolved D. The germline CDR1 and CDR2 sequences are SGHAT and FQNNGV. Trimming removed 2 bases at V and 7 bases at J, with 6 bases between. The CDR3 spans 12 residues. The CDR3 protein is CASSLIRNEQFF. CDR3 bases: TGTGCCAGCAGCTTAATCCGTAATGAGCAGTTCTTC.

CDR3 sequence: CASSQNGLAEETQYF. The CDR3 region has the DNA TGTGCCAGCAGCCAAAACGGGCTAGCGGAAGAGACCCAGTACTTC. The V call is TRBV7-3, the J call TRBJ2-5; 7 bases fit TRBD2. Losses at the gene ends were 5 bases for V and 3 bases for J; bases not matched to a gene: 9. The CDR3 is 15 residues long. CDR1 is SGHTA, CDR2 FQGTGA, per germline.